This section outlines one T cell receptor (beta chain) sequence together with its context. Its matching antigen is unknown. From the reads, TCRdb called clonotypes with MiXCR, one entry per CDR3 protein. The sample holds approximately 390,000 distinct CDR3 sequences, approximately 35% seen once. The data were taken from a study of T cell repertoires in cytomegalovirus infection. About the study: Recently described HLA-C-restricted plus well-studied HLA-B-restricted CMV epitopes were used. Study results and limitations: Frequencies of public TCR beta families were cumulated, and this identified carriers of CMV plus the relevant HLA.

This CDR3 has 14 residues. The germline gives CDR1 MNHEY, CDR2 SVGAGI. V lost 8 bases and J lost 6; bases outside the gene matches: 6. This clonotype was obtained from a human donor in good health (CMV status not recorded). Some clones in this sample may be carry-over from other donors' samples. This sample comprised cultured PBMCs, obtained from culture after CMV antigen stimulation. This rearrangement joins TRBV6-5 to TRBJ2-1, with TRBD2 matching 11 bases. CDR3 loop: CASRNSGRVNEQFF. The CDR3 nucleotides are TGTGCCAGCCGGAATAGCGGGAGGGTCAATGAGCAGTTCTTC.